This T cell receptor beta chain was documented in a study of PD-L1 blockade in urothelial cancer. The overall study: Blood analysis occurred 3 weeks (second dose) and 6 weeks after treatment start.

Each PCR had synthetic TCR analog templates added to it as a spike-in. Produced via immunoSEQ multiplex PCR; TCRdb's table is partial and in-frame only. The data hold 100,000 to 150,000 clones, with more than 70% observed a single time. This clone was seen a few times. The target antigen is unknown. V shed 3 bases and J 2 bases; nucleotides not matched to a gene: 0. Germline loops: CDR1 SGHAT, CDR2 FQNNGV. There are 14 residues in the CDR3. Study-wide results and caveats: Improved survival was predicted by pretreatment blood TCR clonality below the median. Blood clones associated with the tumor expanded more at 3 weeks in durable-benefit patients.

Time point in this sample: peripheral blood 6 weeks after treatment start. V usage is TRBV11-2 and J usage is TRBJ2-7, with 11 bases fitting TRBD2. The sample in question was PBMCs, obtained around atezolizumab (anti-PD-L1) treatment. The source of this sequence is a man aged 50 to 60 with urothelial cancer. The CDR3 nucleotides are TGTGCCAGCAGCTTGGGACTAGCGGCCTACGAGCAGTACTTC. It is translated as CASSLGLAAYEQYF.